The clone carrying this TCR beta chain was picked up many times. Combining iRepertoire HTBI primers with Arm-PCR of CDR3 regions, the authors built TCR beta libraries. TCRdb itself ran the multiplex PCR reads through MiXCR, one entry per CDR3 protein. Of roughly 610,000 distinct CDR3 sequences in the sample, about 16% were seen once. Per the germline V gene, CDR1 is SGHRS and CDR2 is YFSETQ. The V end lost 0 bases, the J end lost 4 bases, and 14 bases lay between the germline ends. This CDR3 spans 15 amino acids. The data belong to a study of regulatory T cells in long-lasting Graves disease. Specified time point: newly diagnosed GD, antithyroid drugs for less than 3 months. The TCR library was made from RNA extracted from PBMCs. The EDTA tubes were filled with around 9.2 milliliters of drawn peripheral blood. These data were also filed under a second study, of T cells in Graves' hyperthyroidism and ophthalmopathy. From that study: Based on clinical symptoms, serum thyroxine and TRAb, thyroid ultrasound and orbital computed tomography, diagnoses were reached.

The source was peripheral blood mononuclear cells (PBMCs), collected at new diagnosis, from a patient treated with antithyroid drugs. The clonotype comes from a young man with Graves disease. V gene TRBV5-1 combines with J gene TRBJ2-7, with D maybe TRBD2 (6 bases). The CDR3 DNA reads TGCGCCAGCAGCTTGGAGGCGGGACTCCTATACGAGCAGTACTTC. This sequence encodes CASSLEAGLLYEQYF. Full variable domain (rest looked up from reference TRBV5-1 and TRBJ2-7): KAGVTQTPRYLIKTRGQQVTLSCSPISGHRSVSWYQQTPGQGLQFLFEYFSETQRNKGNFPGRFSGRQFSNSRSEMNVSTLELGDSALYLCASSLEAGLLYEQYFGPGTRLTVT.